The source of this TCR beta chain is a study of cytomegalovirus exposure and HLA in healthy donors. Germline CDR1 MNHNS, CDR2 SASEGT. After removal of 6 bases from V and 7 bases from J, the junction contained 11 bases not matched to a gene. The CDR3 is 15 amino acids. The study ran its PCR with 60 Vbeta and 13 Jbeta primers. Repertoires were generated with immunoSEQ multiplex PCR, while TCRdb's copy carries only in-frame clones and drops some. The data contain under 200,000 clones, around three quarters of them singletons. The TCR originated in a man aged 30-40 years in good health and CMV-seronegative. This chain connects TRBV6-1 to TRBJ1-5; 8 nucleotides align to TRBD1. Sequencing was carried out using PBMCs. In DNA, the CDR3 is TGTGCCAGCAGAAGAGGGCAGGGGGCGGGACAGCCCCAGCATTTT. Its translation: CASRRGQGAGQPQHF.